A single sample gave rise to the 26 T cell receptor beta chains below, sequenced in a study of Graves' ophthalmopathy and Graves' hyperthyroidism. TCR beta CDR3 amplification used RNA transcripts. Second-round multiplex PCR followed a first-round RT-PCR using HTBI primers. TCRdb processed the multiplex PCR reads anew with MiXCR; each CDR3 protein has one entry. The sample lists 300,000 to 450,000 distinct CDR3 sequences, roughly a sixth occurring once. Sequencing was done on a sample of peripheral blood. These receptors all come from an adult woman with stable Graves' hyperthyroidism.

To note about this clonotype: The junction departs from the called germline gene at one end, perhaps through a read error. J is TRBJ1-2 and V is TRBV10-3, with D hard to call. This CDR3 contains 17 residues. The germline CDR1 and CDR2 sequences are ENHRY and SYGVKD. The CDR3 protein is CASSGDRLRAPNYGYTF. The CDR3, as DNA: TGTGCCAGCAGTGGAGATCGACTAAGAGCCCCCAACTATGGCTACACCTTC.

Points on this clonotype: A clone one base away is much larger, so this may be a read error. The J gene is TRBJ2-7, the V gene TRBV12-3 or TRBV12-4; the D gene could be TRBD1 or TRBD2 (5 bases each). The CDR3 totals 16 residues. Trimming left V 3 bases short and J 2 bases short, with 17 bases between. CDR3 nucleotide sequence: TGTGCCAGCAGTTTTAGGGGTGGGACGTCGACCTACGAGCAGTACTTC. This codes for CASSFRGGTSTYEQYF.

This chain links TRBV28 with TRBJ2-7; no clear D. The CDR3 is 14 residues long. Germline V gene lookup returns CDR1 MDHEN and CDR2 SYDVKM. Trimming took off 6 bases at V and 2 bases at J, with 14 bases between the two ends. CDR3: CASSLAAATYEQYF. The CDR3 DNA sequence: TGTGCCAGCAGCTTAGCAGCAGCCACCTACGAGCAGTACTTC.

Many counts were recorded for this clonotype. Being one base from a much bigger clone, this may be a read error. The chain has TRBV12-3 or TRBV12-4 and TRBJ2-7; 10 bases line up with TRBD2. This CDR3 spans 15 amino acids. The CDR3 bases are TGTGCCAGCGGTTTAGCGGGAGGAGGGGCCTACGAGCAGTACTTC. It codes for CASGLAGGGAYEQYF.

The count of this clonotype is one. CDR3 nucleotide sequence: TGTGCCATCAGTGAGTCGACAGGGGGGAGGGACACTGAAGCTTTCTTT. This encodes CAISESTGGRDTEAFF. This sequence joins TRBV10-3 and TRBJ1-1; 9 nucleotides agree with TRBD1. The V gene's germline CDR1 is ENHRY and CDR2 SYGVKD. The CDR3 sequence is 16 residues long. V lost 0 bases and J lost 3; bases outside the gene matches: 5.

This chain connects TRBV12-3 or TRBV12-4 to TRBJ2-5; D not certain. This CDR3 region has 14 residues. V gave up 10 bases and J gave up 13 bases, with 28 bases separating them. This chain's CDR3 is CAISDSAFPNIRYF. The CDR3, as DNA: TGTGCCATCAGCGATTCCGCGTTTCCCAACATTCGGTACTTC.

This clonotype was seen repeatedly, ten times or more. The gene calls are TRBV7-2 and TRBJ2-7, with D possibly being TRBD2 (5 bases). Trimming shortened V by 4 bases and J by 5 bases, and 12 bases separated the two germline ends. The CDR3 is made up of 13 amino acids. In germline, CDR1 is SGHTA, CDR2 FQGNSA. The CDR3 spells CASSSGPRDEQYF. DNA for the CDR3: TGTGCCAGCAGCTCAGGCCCGAGGGACGAGCAGTACTTC. The full variable domain, its missing parts supplied by reference TRBV7-2 and TRBJ2-7, is GAGVSQSPSNKVTEKGKDVELRCDPISGHTALYWYRQSLGQGLEFLIYFQGNSAPDKSGLPSDRFSAERTGGSVSTLTIQRTQQEDSAVYLCASSSGPRDEQYFGPGTRLTVT.

This clonotype was seen at least ten times. This chain connects TRBV6-1 to TRBJ2-7, with D tentatively TRBD1 or TRBD2 (5 bases each). Germline lookup yields CDR1 MNHNS and CDR2 SASEGT. The CDR3 covers 13 residues. The V gene lost 4 bases and the J gene lost 3 bases, with 10 bases spanning the gap. Here the CDR3 reads CASSGSGLYEQYF. The CDR3 coding sequence is TGTGCCAGCAGTGGCTCGGGGCTCTACGAGCAGTACTTC.

Regarding this clonotype: Being one base from a much bigger clone, this may be a read error. This chain connects TRBV16 to TRBJ2-7, with D unclear. The germline CDR1 and CDR2 sequences are KGHSY and FQNENV. The CDR3 consists of 11 residues. In DNA form, the CDR3 reads TGTGCCAGCAGCCAATGGAACGAGCAGTGCTTC. This codes for CASSQWNEQCF.

J is TRBJ2-7 and V is TRBV10-1; D not certain. The tail of the sequence fits TRBJ2-5 better, so the J call may be wrong. Germline assignment: CDR1 WNHNN and CDR2 SYGVQD (reference sequence). CDR3 length: 14 residues. CDR3 region: CASSESPLGETQYF. CDR3 DNA: TGCGCCAGCAGTGAGTCCCCCCTCGGAGAGACCCAGTACTTC.

This clonotype appeared many times. The chain links TRBV27 to TRBJ1-2; TRBD1 aligns across 8 bases. Germline V gene sequence: CDR1 MNHEY, CDR2 SMNVEV (reference sequence). Trimming removed 3 bases from V and 10 bases from J; junction bases left unmatched: 4. This CDR3 region has 12 residues. The CDR3 region has the DNA TGTGCCAGCAGTTTGACAGGGGTGACCTACACCTTC. Encoded protein: CASSLTGVTYTF.

This clonotype was seen many times. The chain uses TRBV11-2 and TRBJ2-4; weak D call: TRBD2 (5 bases). The V end lost 0 bases, the J end lost 0 bases, and 15 bases lay between the germline ends. Germline CDR1 is SGHAT and CDR2 is FQNNGV. The CDR3 has 18 amino acids. As DNA, the CDR3 is TGTGCCAGCAGCTTAGACTCGTCGGGAACCCTAGCCAAAAACATTCAGTACTTC. This codes for CASSLDSSGTLAKNIQYF.

This clonotype has ten or more counts. The chain joins TRBV28 to TRBJ1-5; 10 bases are a match to TRBD1. The V gene end was trimmed by 6 bases and the J gene end by 3 bases; junction bases not matched to a gene: 8. Per germline, CDR1 MDHEN and CDR2 SYDVKM. The CDR3 spans 16 residues. The CDR3: CASSASGTGANQPQHF. As DNA, the CDR3 is TGTGCCAGCAGCGCCAGCGGGACAGGGGCCAATCAGCCCCAGCATTTT.

The table lists this clonotype with many counts. The chain links TRBV2 to TRBJ2-5; D possibly matches TRBD1 or TRBD2 (5 bases each). The V gene lost 0 bases and the J gene lost 5 bases, with 13 bases spanning the gap. The CDR3 loop spans 15 amino acids. Germline V gene sequence: CDR1 SNHLY, CDR2 FYNNEI. The CDR3 DNA follows: TGTGCCAGCAGTGAAGCGGCGAGGGGTGGTGAGACCCAGTACTTC. Its translation is CASSEAARGGETQYF.

This clonotype was seen repeatedly, ten times or more. The V call is TRBV4-3, the J call TRBJ2-7, with TRBD1 identical over 11 bases. The germline gives CDR1 LGHNA, CDR2 YSLEER. CDR3 length: 15 residues. The ends lost 1 base at V and 4 bases at J; junction bases unmatched: 3. The CDR3 coding sequence is TGCGCCAGCAGCCAAGGCGGACAGGGGGCTTACGAGCAGTACTTC. It specifies CASSQGGQGAYEQYF.

This clonotype appeared many times. The V and J genes are TRBV28 and TRBJ2-2; tentatively, D is TRBD1 (5 bases). CDR1 and CDR2 from the germline V gene are MDHEN and SYDVKM. The CDR3 covers 16 residues. Trimming left V 3 bases short and J 0 bases short, with 11 bases between. In nucleotides, the CDR3 is TGTGCCAGCAGTTTGATTTCAGGGTCGAACACCGGGGAGCTGTTTTTT. It encodes CASSLISGSNTGELFF. Full variable domain (rest looked up from reference TRBV28 and TRBJ2-2): DVKVTQSSRYLVKRTGEKVFLECVQDMDHENMFWYRQDPGLGLRLIYFSYDVKMKEKGDIPEGYSVSREKKERFSLILESASTNQTSMYLCASSLISGSNTGELFFGEGSRLTVL.

This chain connects TRBV12-3 or TRBV12-4 to TRBJ2-5; D is ambiguous. CDR3 length: 17 amino acids. V was shortened by 2 bases and J by 4 bases, with 20 bases between the two germline ends. The CDR3 sequence is CASSLQPPDRQVETQYF. The CDR3 DNA follows: TGTGCCAGCAGTTTACAGCCTCCAGACCGCCAGGTAGAGACCCAGTACTTC.

The sample holds many counts of this clonotype. The chain carries TRBV28 and TRBJ1-6, with no clear D. The CDR3 consists of 14 residues. Between the trimmed V and J ends, which lost 5 bases and 5 bases, there was a span of 10 bases. CDR1 is MDHEN and CDR2 is SYDVKM in the germline V gene. CDR3 amino acids: CASSPQRDNSPLHF. DNA for the CDR3: TGTGCCAGCAGTCCTCAGAGAGATAATTCACCCCTCCACTTT.

This clonotype was observed at least ten times. The chain couples TRBV4-1 to TRBJ1-2; 8 nucleotides line up with TRBD1. This CDR3 region has 15 residues. Germline trimming cut 2 bases from V and 9 bases from J; bases unmatched to any gene: 11. The germline V gene has CDR1 MGHRA and CDR2 YSYEKL. CDR3 coding DNA: TGCGCCAGCAGCCAACTGACCGACAGGGGATTACGCTACACCTTC. It translates to CASSQLTDRGLRYTF.

This clonotype appeared many times. The chain uses TRBV6-2 or TRBV6-3 and TRBJ2-2; no clear D. Trimming pared 4 bases from V and 5 bases from J, leaving 14 bases between. Germline CDR1 is MNHEY and CDR2 is SVGEGT. The CDR3 contains 15 residues. The CDR3 DNA reads as TGTGCCAGCAGTTCTCGGAACCTCGGGACCGGGGAGCTGTTTTTT. It is translated as CASSSRNLGTGELFF.

Many counts were recorded for this clonotype. The chain combines TRBV7-6 with TRBJ2-7, with TRBD1 matching over 11 bases. The CDR3 has 15 amino acids. Losses at the gene ends were 5 bases for V and 7 bases for J; bases not matched to a gene: 10. The V gene's germline CDR1 is SGHVS and CDR2 FNYEAQ. CDR3: CASSHAGQGVWEQYF. The CDR3 region has the DNA TGTGCCAGCAGCCACGCGGGACAGGGGGTGTGGGAGCAGTACTTC.

This clonotype was seen many times. The rearrangement joins TRBV4-2 to TRBJ2-5; weak D call: TRBD1 (6 bases). The CDR3 totals 13 residues. The germline V and J ends were trimmed by 0 bases and 5 bases, with 7 bases remaining between them. From germline, CDR1 is LGHNA and CDR2 YNFKEQ. CDR3 sequence (DNA): TGTGCCAGCAGCCAAGAGCAGGGGGAGACCCAGTACTTC. Its protein product is CASSQEQGETQYF.

This clonotype was picked up many times. The chain has TRBV7-9 and TRBJ2-2; TRBD2 matches at 13 bases. CDR3 size: 16 residues. With 8 bases clipped from V and 3 bases from J, the junction kept 6 bases outside the gene matches. In germline, CDR1 is SEHNR, CDR2 FQNEAQ (reference sequence). The CDR3 coding sequence is TGTGCCAGCCGGACTAGCGGGAGACTCCACACCGGGGAGCTGTTTTTT. Translating it yields CASRTSGRLHTGELFF.

This clonotype was detected many times. The rearrangement joins TRBV12-3 or TRBV12-4 to TRBJ1-2, with 7 bases matching TRBD1. The trim removed 6 bases at V and 6 bases at J, leaving 4 bases unmatched. This CDR3 is 12 amino acids long. The CDR3 DNA reads TGTGCCAGCAGCTCTACAGGGGATGGCTACACCTTC. Its translation is CASSSTGDGYTF.

This clonotype was seen a few times. The chain links TRBV4-1 to TRBJ2-5; 7 bases line up with TRBD1. The CDR3 spans 15 residues. Germline V lookup: CDR1 MGHRA, CDR2 YSYEKL. Losses at the gene ends were 1 base for V and 5 bases for J; bases not matched to a gene: 7. The DNA for the CDR3 is TGCGCCAGCAGCCAAGCAGGGGGTCAGCAGGAGACCCAGTACTTC. Protein product: CASSQAGGQQETQYF.

This clonotype was seen repeatedly, ten times or more. This chain uses TRBV12-3 or TRBV12-4 with TRBJ1-5; 8 nucleotides agree with TRBD1. The CDR3 contains 14 residues. With V trimmed by 3 bases and J by 7 bases, 5 bases remained unmatched. CDR3 sequence reads: CASSFSSGGQPQHF. The CDR3 DNA reads as TGTGCCAGCAGTTTTTCGTCAGGGGGCCAGCCCCAGCATTTT.